This record covers a single T cell receptor beta chain. As yet, its antigen is unknown. This record belongs to a study of cytomegalovirus exposure and HLA in healthy donors. Findings and caveats of the study: A later analysis linked a missense variant in DCLRE1C to the trimming of TCR beta V and J genes.

The study ran its PCR with 60 Vbeta and 13 Jbeta primers. Authors' data handling: Later analysis identified tens of millions of unique TCR beta chains, roughly 11 million shared. Assay: immunoSEQ multiplex PCR; the TCRdb copy retains only in-frame clones and omits some. The V and J calls and clone size come from that table; D and trimming were worked out from the DNA. The sample yields under 200,000 clones, approximately 71% seen once. CDR1 and CDR2 (germline): SGHNT, YYREEE (reference sequence). This CDR3 has 14 amino acids. V shed 3 bases, J shed 8 bases, and the junction held 9 bases outside the gene matches.

The V call is TRBV5-4, the J call TRBJ1-2; 8 bases map to TRBD1. The sample was PBMCs. The receptor comes from a woman aged 18-29 years in good health and CMV-seropositive. The CDR3 nucleotides read TGTGCCAGCAGCTGGACAGGGTGGCCGGGAGGCTACACCTTC. Translation gives CASSWTGWPGGYTF.